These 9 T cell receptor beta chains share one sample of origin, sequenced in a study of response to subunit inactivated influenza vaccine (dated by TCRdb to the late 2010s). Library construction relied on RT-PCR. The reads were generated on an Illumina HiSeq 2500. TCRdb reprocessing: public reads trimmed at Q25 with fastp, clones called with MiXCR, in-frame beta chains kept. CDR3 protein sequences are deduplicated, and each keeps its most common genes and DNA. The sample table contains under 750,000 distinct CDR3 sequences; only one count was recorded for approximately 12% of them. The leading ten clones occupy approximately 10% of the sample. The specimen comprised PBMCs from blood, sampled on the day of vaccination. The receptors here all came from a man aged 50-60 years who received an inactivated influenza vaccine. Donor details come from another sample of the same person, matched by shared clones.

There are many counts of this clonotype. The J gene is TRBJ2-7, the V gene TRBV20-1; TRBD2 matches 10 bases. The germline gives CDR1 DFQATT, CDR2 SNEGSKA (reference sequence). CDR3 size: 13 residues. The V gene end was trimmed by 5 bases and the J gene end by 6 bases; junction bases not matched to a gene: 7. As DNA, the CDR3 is TGCAGTGCTGAGCTAGCGGGAGCAAGCGAGCAGTACTTC. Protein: CSAELAGASEQYF.

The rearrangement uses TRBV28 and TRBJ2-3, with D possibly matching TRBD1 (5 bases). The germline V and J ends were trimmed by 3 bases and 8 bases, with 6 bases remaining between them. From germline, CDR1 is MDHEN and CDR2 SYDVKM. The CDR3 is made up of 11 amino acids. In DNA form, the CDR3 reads TGTGCCAGCAGTTTTGGGGCTACGCAGTATTTT. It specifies CASSFGATQYF.

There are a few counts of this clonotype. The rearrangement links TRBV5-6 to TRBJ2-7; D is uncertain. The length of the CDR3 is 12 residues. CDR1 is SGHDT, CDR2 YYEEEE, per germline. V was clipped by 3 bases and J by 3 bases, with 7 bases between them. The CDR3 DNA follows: TGTGCCAGCAGCTGGTCCGGCTACGAGCAGTACTTC. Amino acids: CASSWSGYEQYF.

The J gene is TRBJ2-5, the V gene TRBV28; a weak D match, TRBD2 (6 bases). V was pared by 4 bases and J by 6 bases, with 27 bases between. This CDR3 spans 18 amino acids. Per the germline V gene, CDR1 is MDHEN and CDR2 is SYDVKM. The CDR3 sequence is CASSSPVVMRGWSKTQYF. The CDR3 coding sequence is TGTGCCAGCAGTTCCCCAGTCGTGATGCGGGGTTGGTCAAAGACCCAGTACTTC.

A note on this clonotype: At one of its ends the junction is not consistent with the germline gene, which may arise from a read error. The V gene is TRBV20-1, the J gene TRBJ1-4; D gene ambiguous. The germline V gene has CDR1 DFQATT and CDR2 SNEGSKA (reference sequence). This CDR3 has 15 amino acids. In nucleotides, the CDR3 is TGCAGTGCCAGAACGAGCGACTCAACAAATGAAAAACTGTTTTTT. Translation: CSARTSDSTNEKLFF.

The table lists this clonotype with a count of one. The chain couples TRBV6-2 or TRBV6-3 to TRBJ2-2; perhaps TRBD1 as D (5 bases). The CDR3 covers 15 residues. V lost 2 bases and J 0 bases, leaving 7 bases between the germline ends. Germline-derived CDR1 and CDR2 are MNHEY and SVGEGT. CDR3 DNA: TGTGCCAGCAGTTACAGGGGTGCGAACACCGGGGAGCTGTTTTTT. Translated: CASSYRGANTGELFF.

CDR3 DNA: TGCGCCAGCAGCTTGCGACCGAACGAGCAGTACTTC. Its protein is CASSLRPNEQYF. The chain is built from TRBV5-1 and TRBJ2-7, with no clear D. The CDR3 spans 12 residues. Trimming removed 1 base at V and 5 bases at J, with 7 bases between. Germline loops: CDR1 SGHRS, CDR2 YFSETQ. Together with reference TRBV5-1 and TRBJ2-7, the CDR3 gives the full variable domain: KAGVTQTPRYLIKTRGQQVTLSCSPISGHRSVSWYQQTPGQGLQFLFEYFSETQRNKGNFPGRFSGRQFSNSRSEMNVSTLELGDSALYLCASSLRPNEQYFGPGTRLTVT.

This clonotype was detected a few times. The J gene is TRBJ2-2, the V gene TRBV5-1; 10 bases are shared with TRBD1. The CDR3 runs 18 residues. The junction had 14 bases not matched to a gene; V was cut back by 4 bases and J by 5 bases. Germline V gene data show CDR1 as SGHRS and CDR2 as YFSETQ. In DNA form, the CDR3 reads TGCGCCAGCAGCCCCGCCTTTCGCGACAGGGGGCCGACCGGGGAGCTGTTTTTT. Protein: CASSPAFRDRGPTGELFF.

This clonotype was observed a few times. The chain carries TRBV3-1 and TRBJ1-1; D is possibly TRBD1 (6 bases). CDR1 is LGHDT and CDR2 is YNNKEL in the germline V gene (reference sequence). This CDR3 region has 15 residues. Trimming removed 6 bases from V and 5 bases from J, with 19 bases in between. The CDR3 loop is CASSPWDNARTEAFF. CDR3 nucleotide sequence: TGTGCCAGCAGTCCCTGGGACAACGCCCGAACTGAAGCTTTCTTT.